This entry lists 6 T cell receptor beta chains sequenced from one sample in a study of neoadjuvant nivolumab and ipilimumab in lung cancer. The repertoire was sequenced with immunoSEQ multiplex PCR; TCRdb's copy has only in-frame clones and lacks some. The sample lists 5,500 to 7,500 clones; approximately 79% were seen once. This specimen consisted of tumor tissue, obtained after neoadjuvant nivolumab, alone or with ipilimumab, at or shortly before surgery. The receptors shown here come from an adult with non-small cell lung cancer.

In its sample, this clone was seen once. The J gene is TRBJ2-1, the V gene TRBV2; D uncertain. The CDR3 consists of 13 residues. V was shortened by 5 bases and J by 6 bases, with 11 bases between the two germline ends. The germline V gene encodes CDR1 SNHLY and CDR2 FYNNEI. CDR3: CASSRPPGNEQFF. Written as DNA, the CDR3 is TGTGCCAGCAGTCGGCCCCCGGGCAATGAGCAGTTCTTC.

The gene calls are TRBV5-4 and TRBJ1-2, with D hard to call. Between the trimmed V and J ends, which lost 3 bases and 7 bases, there was a span of 13 bases. There are 13 residues in the CDR3. Germline loops: CDR1 SGHNT, CDR2 YYREEE (reference sequence). DNA of the CDR3: TGTGCCAGCAGCTCCACGCCCATCCCTGGCTACACCTTC. Translation: CASSSTPIPGYTF.

V usage is TRBV19 and J usage is TRBJ1-1; no definite D call. V lost 4 bases and J 0 bases, leaving 6 bases between the germline ends. The length of the CDR3 is 13 residues. Germline loops: CDR1 LNHDA, CDR2 SQIVND (reference sequence). The DNA for the CDR3 is TGTGCCAGTAGTACCCAGGTGAACACTGAAGCTTTCTTT. It translates to CASSTQVNTEAFF.

This chain connects TRBV11-2 to TRBJ1-3; D is possibly TRBD1 (6 bases). V dropped 5 bases and J dropped 7 bases, with 18 bases sitting between them. The length of the CDR3 is 15 residues. The germline gives CDR1 SGHAT, CDR2 FQNNGV. The CDR3 DNA is TGTGCCAGCAGCCCGCTCCGGGACACTACTAACACCATATATTTT. Translating it yields CASSPLRDTTNTIYF.

The chain is built from TRBV5-1 and TRBJ1-4; perhaps TRBD1 as D (6 bases). The V end lost 3 bases, the J end lost 13 bases, and 16 bases lay between the germline ends. The germline CDR1 and CDR2 sequences are SGHRS and YFSETQ. The CDR3 contains 13 residues. In DNA, the CDR3 is TGCGCCAGCAGCTCCACAATGGGACAAGGACTGTTTTTT. Amino acids: CASSSTMGQGLFF.

The rearrangement uses TRBV5-5 and TRBJ2-1; D perhaps matches TRBD1 (5 bases). Germline assignment: CDR1 SGHKS and CDR2 YYEKEE (reference sequence). The CDR3 is 15 residues long. Trimming cost V 0 bases and J 2 bases, with 9 bases left between them. CDR3 nucleotide sequence: TGTGCCAGCAGCTTGGAGGGGTTAACCTACAATGAGCAGTTCTTC. Amino acids: CASSLEGLTYNEQFF. The whole variable domain, filled in from reference TRBV5-5 and TRBJ2-1, reads DAGVTQSPTHLIKTRGQQVTLRCSPISGHKSVSWYQQVLGQGPQFIFQYYEKEERGRGNFPDRFSARQFPNYSSELNVNALLLGDSALYLCASSLEGLTYNEQFFGPGTRLTVL.